One sample yielded the 10 T cell receptor beta chains listed below, sequenced in a study of blood T cells in healthy people across ages. Combining a sample-barcoded 5' primer with a J-beta primer mix, a second PCR ran for roughly 6 to 12 cycles. TCRdb reprocessed the 5' RACE reads with MiXCR, giving one entry per CDR3 protein. The repertoire holds some 780,000 distinct CDR3 sequences, around three fifths seen once, with roughly 24% in the top ten. The sequencing input was blood. These receptors originate from a man aged 40-49 years in good health.

V usage is TRBV28 and J usage is TRBJ2-7, with TRBD2 matching 15 bases. CDR3 size: 16 residues. Unmatched junction bases numbered 6, after V lost 3 bases and J lost 6 bases. CDR1 and CDR2 (germline): MDHEN, SYDVKM. The CDR3 bases are TGTGCCAGCAGTTTCCCCGGGACTAGCGGGAGGAGCGAGCAGTACTTC. Translated: CASSFPGTSGRSEQYF.

J is TRBJ1-1 and V is TRBV10-3; 7 bases map to TRBD1. This CDR3 region has 14 residues. The V gene end was trimmed by 5 bases and the J gene end by 1 base; junction bases not matched to a gene: 4. CDR1 and CDR2 (germline): ENHRY, SYGVKD. CDR3 sequence (DNA): TGTGCCATCAGTCGACAGGGCGGGAACACTGAAGCTTTCTTT. Its translation is CAISRQGGNTEAFF.

This clonotype was seen only a few times. The chain carries TRBV5-6 and TRBJ2-5; a possible D gene is TRBD1 (5 bases). The V end was cut by 0 bases, the J end by 5 bases, with 14 bases between. This CDR3 is 15 amino acids long. Germline V CDR1 and CDR2: SGHDT, YYEEEE. The CDR3 DNA follows: TGTGCCAGCAGCTTGGATCAGTATCCAGGGGAGACCCAGTACTTC. It specifies CASSLDQYPGETQYF.

This clonotype was detected a few times. The chain joins TRBV27 to TRBJ2-5, with TRBD2 matching over 11 bases. Germline V CDR1 and CDR2: MNHEY, SMNVEV (reference sequence). The CDR3 extends over 15 amino acids. With V trimmed by 5 bases and J by 4 bases, 6 bases remained unmatched. The CDR3, as DNA: TGTGCCAGCAGTGCCCTAGCGGGAGGTCTAGAGACCCAGTACTTC. Translating gives CASSALAGGLETQYF.

This rearrangement joins TRBV7-3 to TRBJ2-6; D gene uncertain. This CDR3 is built from 14 residues. Germline CDR1 reads SGHTA; CDR2 reads FQGTGA. With 2 bases removed from V and 3 bases from J, the gap between germline ends came to 5 bases. The DNA for the CDR3 is TGTGCCAGCAGCTTAGTCTATGGGGCCAACGTCCTGACTTTC. Protein sequence: CASSLVYGANVLTF.

This clonotype was counted a few times. The chain links TRBV7-2 to TRBJ2-5, with D possibly matching TRBD2 (6 bases). Germline V gene data show CDR1 as SGHTA and CDR2 as FQGNSA. The CDR3 contains 16 residues. V was cut by 4 bases and J by 7 bases, with 22 bases left in between. The CDR3 sequence: CASSSIGGPVDGTQYF. DNA of the CDR3: TGTGCCAGCAGCTCGATCGGAGGGCCGGTTGACGGGACCCAGTACTTC. The full variable domain, in which reference TRBV7-2 and TRBJ2-5 provide the parts outside the CDR3, is GAGVSQSPSNKVTEKGKDVELRCDPISGHTALYWYRQSLGQGLEFLIYFQGNSAPDKSGLPSDRFSAERTGGSVSTLTIQRTQQEDSAVYLCASSSIGGPVDGTQYFGPGTRLLVL.

This clonotype turned up a few times. The chain recombines TRBV6-1 with TRBJ2-5, with 12 bases aligning to TRBD2. The last part of the DNA fits TRBJ2-7 better; the J call may be wrong. The CDR3 consists of 15 residues. In germline, CDR1 is MNHNS, CDR2 SASEGT. For the CDR3, the DNA is TGTGCCAGCAGTGAATCTAGCGGGAGGGCCAACGAGCAGTACTTC. Translation gives CASSESSGRANEQYF.

CDR3 protein: CSVPRAQVYNEQFF. The CDR3 coding sequence is TGCAGCGTTCCCCGGGCGCAGGTATACAATGAGCAGTTCTTC. The J gene is TRBJ2-1, the V gene TRBV29-1; D uncertain. The CDR3 sequence is 14 residues long. The V gene lost 5 bases and the J gene lost 4 bases, with 15 bases spanning the gap. The germline gives CDR1 SQVTM, CDR2 ANQGSEA.

The chain employs TRBV6-6 and TRBJ2-1; TRBD2 is a possible D gene (6 bases). The germline gives CDR1 MNHNY, CDR2 SVGAGI (reference sequence). This CDR3 has 14 amino acids. Trimming took 7 bases from V and 4 from J, leaving 14 bases between them. CDR3 sequence: CASIKGLPYNEQFF. Here the CDR3 DNA reads TGTGCCAGCATTAAGGGACTCCCTTACAATGAGCAGTTCTTC.

The rearrangement joins TRBV28 to TRBJ2-1; D is possibly TRBD2 (5 bases). The DNA end is more similar to TRBJ2-7, so the J call may be wrong. The CDR3 consists of 14 residues. CDR1 is MDHEN, CDR2 SYDVKM, per germline. The CDR3 DNA follows: TGTGCCAGCAGTTTAGAGGGAAGCTACAATGAGCAGTACTTC. Its protein is CASSLEGSYNEQYF.